This T cell receptor beta chain was identified in a study of cytomegalovirus exposure and HLA in healthy donors (dated by TCRdb to the late 2010s). Context from the whole study: According to an earlier analysis of 587 of the donors, 150 million to 200 million T cells yielded 120 million or so unique TCR beta sequences and about 300 Gb of sequence data. About 280 gigabases of sequencing data and about 92 million unique TCR sequences made up an early release that covered under 750 HLA-typed donors. The genetic ancestry cluster associated with self-reported Caucasian donors included around 76% of the approximately 400 genotyped donors. The study aimed to test whether signatures of past pathogen exposure could be identified by cataloging public T cell receptors. Using immunosequencing, the study profiled T cell repertoires from 550 to 750 subjects and related those repertoires to cytomegalovirus serostatus. A separate validation cohort of over a hundred different subjects was used in addition to the roughly 700-subject first cohort. The study combined high-throughput TCR immunosequencing, statistical association of individual TCRs with disease status, and machine learning to predict cytomegalovirus infection status. A later analysis re-analyzed previously published TCR beta repertoires from hundreds of donors and added high-resolution HLA genotyping to study TCR occurrence patterns. Rather than using new phenotypic data, the later analysis identified candidate immune exposures from TCR beta sequences and from how often those sequences occurred across donors. To decide whether each TCR beta V gene segment behaved as functional or pseudogenic, an earlier analysis of some 600 of the donors relied on high-throughput TCR beta sequencing. Donor age, sex, ethnicity and CMV serostatus were compiled together with the repertoire data. Genome-wide SNP genotypes for about 55% of the roughly 670 donors were used in a later genetic analysis, which treated that subset as a discovery cohort. All discovery cohort repertoires had been generated using a single sequencing platform. HLA typing covered class I and class II loci at four-digit resolution. The number of donors typed differed by locus, with roughly 629-640 for A, B, C, DRB1 and DQB1, around 500 for DQA1, about 610 for DPA1, and some 440 for DPB1. Four or five DR-DQ haplotypes were handled as single units for association and clustering, since linkage in the cohort was strong. Among about 410 genotyped donors of the cohort, an average of around 250,000 unique TCR beta nucleotide sequences was sequenced per donor, of which about 19% were non-productive.

Including the terminal cysteine and phenylalanine, the CDR3 comprises 14 residues. Only CDR3 DNA remains: 42 bases, in frame from the first base. The germline V end is reduced by 4 bases and the J end by 2 bases; junction bases left unmatched: 4. From the germline V gene (reference sequence), CDR1 is PRHDT and CDR2 is FYEKMQ. A note on this clone: The antigen it recognizes is unknown. The sample holds no much larger clone one base away, and base qualities are not on file.

The library was obtained by the immunoSEQ multiplex PCR assay. For the multiplex PCR, a mixture combining 60 forward primers for TCR Vbeta segments and 13 reverse primers for TCR Jbeta segments was used. Amplification of the CDR3 region of rearranged TCR beta genes was performed with a multiplex PCR assay on genomic DNA. On the Illumina HiSeq System, the amplified TCR beta libraries were sequenced as 87-base-pair reads. From the authors' description of their analysis: A later analysis tallied roughly 76 million unique TCR beta chains across the 640 or so repertoires, and about 12 million of those chains were shared by two or more donors. A nearest-neighbor algorithm error-corrected the raw reads and collapsed the reads into unique sequences, merging closely related sequences to remove PCR and sequencing errors. Alignment of CDR3 sequences to IMGT reference sequences was used to assign V, D and J gene segments. For a sequence to be retained, a match of at least six nucleotides was required to both a V gene segment and a J gene segment. A rearrangement was called productive if the CDR3 had no stop codons and remained in frame with V and J, and every other rearrangement was called non-productive. CDR3 was defined by IMGT convention, running from the second conserved V-encoded cysteine to the conserved J-encoded phenylalanine. The earlier analysis of some 580 of the donors excluded any sequence lacking an unambiguous match to a single V gene segment. An earlier analysis of around 600 of the donors classified V segments as functional when productive rearrangements were above 56.7% and as segregating when the standard deviation between donors was above 5%. A statistical classification framework was built to diagnose cytomegalovirus status from the catalog of TCR beta chain sequences. V and J gene assignment, in a later analysis, came from comparing TCR nucleotide sequences with IMGT/GENE-DB human TR gene sequences. In a later analysis, CDR3 sequences and most-parsimonious VDJ recombination scenarios were assigned using the TCRdist pipeline. In a later analysis, every TCR beta chain was defined by the combination of its CDR3 amino acid sequence and its V-gene family, and reads without a unique V-gene family were dropped. To address suspected cross-contamination and a sequencing artifact, a later analysis removed roughly 640 highly shared, low-generation-probability nucleotide sequences. In a later analysis, a clonal expansion index was calculated for each public chain from normalized within-repertoire ranks of inferred template counts. In a later analysis, generation probabilities were computed using a VDJ recombination model fitted to out-of-frame rearrangements, and the results were checked against IGoR. Hypergeometric tests were used in a later analysis to score TCR-TCR, TCR-HLA and TCR-CMV co-occurrence, with a repertoire-size bias correction applied to the TCR pairs. In a later analysis, false discovery rates were estimated by permuting HLA or CMV assignments 20 times. In a later analysis, co-occurring TCRs were grouped with DBSCAN, and TCRdist sequence similarity was added when clustering was performed within HLA-allele-positive subsets. Repertoires with fewer than 30,000 or more than 120,000 public chains, plus five repertoires with anomalous nucleotide sharing, were excluded from co-occurrence clustering. TCRdb re-hosts the immuneACCESS table, in-frame sequences only. Its copies lack some clones; in the studies checked, an unresolved V gene accounts for under half of them, and the cause for the rest is not known. The D gene and trimming were derived from the DNA, and the V and J assignments and clone size from that table. In this sample the table shows some 140,000 clones, 60% to 85% of which occur a single time. Together, the top ten hold about 0.91% of the sample.

The cohort was made up of roughly 670 healthy bone marrow donors. At the time of sampling, every cohort member was nominally healthy, though immune exposures that went unrecorded were likely present. The donor was CMV seronegative and belonged to the group of approximately 320 seronegative cohort members. Every donor gave a peripheral blood sample, and the peripheral blood mononuclear cells from that sample were used for TCR beta sequencing. Genomic DNA was extracted from the blood cell samples with the Qiagen DNeasy Blood Extraction Kit. Points the paper makes about the study in general: For the cohort, immune exposure information was limited to CMV serostatus. The presence/absence analyses assumed that sequencing depth was roughly uniform across donors, and that assumption may not be true. A later genetic analysis associated a missense DCLRE1C variant with V-gene and J-gene trimming of TCR beta chains, and an independent cohort replicated the association. The authors suggested that the approach could potentially be extended to other disease states and immunological phenotypes. In a later genetic analysis, fewer N-insertions in productive TCRs were reported among donors in an Asian-associated ancestry cluster than the roughly 700-donor mean. In an earlier analysis of about 600 of the donors, most TCR beta V segments appeared in productive rearrangements about 87% or about 30% of the time, broadly matching IMGT annotations. Most TCR sequences were observed very rarely across donors, whereas some public TCRs were present in many individuals. In a later analysis, HLA-associated TCR beta chains showed more clonal expansion and lower generation probabilities than non-associated chains that were equally common. The cohort was sequenced for TCR beta chains only, and without alpha or paired-chain data the features that could be detected were limited. In the study, approximately 150 TCR beta chains were listed as associated with cytomegalovirus. In a later analysis, more than 15,000 TCR beta sequences were associated with specific HLA alleles at a false discovery rate of 0.05. In vitro tests confirmed that a few of the cytomegalovirus-associated TCR beta chains recognize cytomegalovirus antigens. Cytomegalovirus status was reported to be diagnosed by the classifier with high specificity and sensitivity in both the original and validation cohorts. A cluster of highly shared sequence variants was judged likely to be a technical artifact of the sequencing pipeline. Several of the top co-occurrence clusters appeared to be linked to parvovirus B19, influenza, CMV and Epstein-Barr virus, according to a later analysis. Some IMGT-functional V segments, including TRBV6-2 and TRBV6-3, could not be distinguished by the 87-base-pair reads and were therefore excluded. In a later analysis, most CMV-associated TCR beta chains were found to appear HLA-restricted, with HLA associations seemingly driven largely by CMV exposure. Because HLA typing was missing for some donors at each locus, association tests included only the typed subset. The earlier analysis of 450 to 700 of the donors excluded 15 to 20 rarely observed V segments, including chromosome 9 orphons, because counts were too low. Correlated functional status among segregating V segments might reflect linkage disequilibrium, but an unknown experimental factor could not be ruled out. According to a later analysis, TCR association rates differed among HLA loci, with DRB1 alleles showing the most associated TCRs and HLA-C alleles showing the fewest. A further reported finding was that TCR beta sequences accurately predicted the HLA-A and HLA-B alleles for most subjects in the first cohort. Strong co-occurrence of HLA alleles, especially DR and DQ, made assigning TCR associations to individual alleles difficult.

Sequences were obtained from PBMCs. The receptor's source is a young man in good health and CMV-seronegative. This chain is built from TRBV13 and TRBJ1-1, and 7 junctional nucleotides match TRBD1. The CDR3 protein is CASSWDSTNTEAFF. The DNA sequence reads TGTGCCAGCAGCTGGGACAGCACAAACACTGAAGCTTTCTTT.